Sequencing of this T cell receptor (beta chain) was carried out in a study of a mutant IDH1 vaccine in newly diagnosed glioma. Across the study: The initiation of vaccination occurred 4-6 weeks after radiotherapy alone, or with temozolomide cycles. Treated patients comprised approximately 60% males and around 40% females, mean age approximately 42 years.

The assay was immunoSEQ multiplex PCR, and TCRdb's table has in-frame clones only and misses some. The data contain approximately 60,000 clones, around 82% of them singletons. V shed 2 bases, J shed 1 base, and the junction held 2 bases outside the gene matches. Germline V gene sequence: CDR1 SGHVT, CDR2 SQSDAQ. This CDR3 spans 15 amino acids. On this clone: The antigen remains unidentified.

Sample time point: week 5, during vaccination. Every vaccination contained 300 ug of the mutant IDH1 20-mer peptide and was paired with topical imiquimod. The source of this sequence is a woman younger than 35 with glioma. Some clones in this sample may be carry-over from other donors' samples. The chain links TRBV7-4 to TRBJ1-1; 9 nucleotides match TRBD1. The source material was PBMCs, sampled from a glioma patient whose treatment included an IDH1 peptide vaccine. The CDR3 spells CASSLRTGENTEAFF. The CDR3, as DNA: TGTGCCAGCAGCTTAAGGACAGGGGAGAACACTGAAGCTTTCTTT.